One T cell receptor beta chain is described in this entry. The CDR3 length is 14 residues. The V gene end was trimmed by 11 bases and the J gene end by 3 bases; junction bases not matched to a gene: 11. Germline V gene sequence: CDR1 ENHRY, CDR2 SYGVKD. The method was immunoSEQ multiplex PCR; TCRdb's version includes in-frame clones alone and lacks a portion of them. The data show around 160,000 clones, 80% to 90% seen once. This entry comes from a study of blood T cell repertoires in COVID-19. About the research overall: The United States, Italy and Spain supplied acute and convalescent COVID-19 samples.

The clonotype originates from a young man with COVID-19, enrolled during active disease. The V call is TRBV10-3, the J call TRBJ2-3; 7 nucleotides agree with TRBD2. Sequencing was performed on peripheral blood. The CDR3 DNA reads TGTGCCGTAGTCGGGGAGGGCTTTACAGATACGCAGTATTTT. Translated: CAVVGEGFTDTQYF.